This TCR beta chain was profiled in a study of blood T cells in healthy people across ages. Only a few counts were recorded for this clonotype. This CDR3 region has 14 residues. CDR1 and CDR2 from the germline V gene are DFQATT and SNEGSKA (reference sequence). Between the trimmed V and J ends, which lost 6 bases and 0 bases, there was a span of 13 bases. A J-beta primer mix and a sample-barcoded 5' primer were used in a second PCR of roughly 6 to 11 cycles. Every cDNA was tagged by a template-switch adaptor with 12 random nucleotides. Using its own MiXCR run on the 5' RACE reads, TCRdb lists one record per CDR3 protein. The table includes some 1.7 million distinct CDR3 sequences, 28% detected once.

The chain carries TRBV20-1 and TRBJ2-3, with D perhaps matching TRBD2 (5 bases). This sequence originates from a woman younger than 45 in good health. Material for sequencing was blood. CDR3 sequence (DNA): TGCAGTGCGAAATCGGAGCGGAGCACAGATACGCAGTATTTT. Translation: CSAKSERSTDTQYF.